The rows below give T cell receptor beta chains drawn from one sample of a study of T cells expressing NK-cell markers. From its re-call of the 5' RACE reads, TCRdb lists each CDR3 protein once, without DNA. The ten most abundant clones cover 5.2% of a sample with roughly 380,000 distinct CDR3 sequences. Sequenced: blood T cells: a sorted CD56 or NKG2C T cell subset, CD4+ or CD8+ T cells, or bulk PBMC T cells (not recorded which). The receptors derive from a man aged 18-75 years in good health. The CDR3 runs from the conserved cysteine through the conserved F or W.

J | V | CDR3
TRBJ2-5 | TRBV6-5 | CASSYTSVGKETQYF
TRBJ2-7 | TRBV18 | CASSPQTGTYEQYF
TRBJ1-5 | TRBV6-1 | CASSEGQVGQQPQHF
TRBJ1-5 | TRBV6-7 | CASSYSKRDNQPQHF
TRBJ2-7 | TRBV6-4 | CASSADGNIPKTYEQYF
TRBJ1-2 | TRBV6-1 | CASSPERRARGYTF
TRBJ2-5 | TRBV29-1 | CSVGLAGGPFETQYF
TRBJ2-3 | TRBV2 | CASSAPTSGGAVDTQYF
TRBJ2-6 | TRBV19 | CASQKTGASSGANVLTF
TRBJ2-2 | TRBV27 | CASSLRGWSGELFF
TRBJ1-2 | TRBV27 | CASSHSGGLSYGYTF
TRBJ1-3 | TRBV6-1 | CASRENSVLSGNTIYF
TRBJ2-7 | TRBV27 | CASSRVPGLAEEQYF
TRBJ1-6 | TRBV19 | CASRTSLSSYNSPLHF
TRBJ2-7 | TRBV12-3/TRBV12-4 | CASSLTGTGNYEQYF
TRBJ1-2 | TRBV6-6 | CASVDTSNYGYTF